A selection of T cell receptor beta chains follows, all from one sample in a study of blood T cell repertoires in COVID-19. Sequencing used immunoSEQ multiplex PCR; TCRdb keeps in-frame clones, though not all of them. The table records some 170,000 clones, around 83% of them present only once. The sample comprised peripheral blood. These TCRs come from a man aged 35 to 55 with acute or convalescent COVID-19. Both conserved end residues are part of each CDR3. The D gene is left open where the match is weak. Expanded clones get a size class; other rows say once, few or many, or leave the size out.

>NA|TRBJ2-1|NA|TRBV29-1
TGCAGCGTCGCGGACACTTCCTACAATGAGCAGTTCTTC
CSVADTSYNEQFF
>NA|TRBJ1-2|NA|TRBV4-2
TGTGCCAGCAGCCAAGTGGGAGGAGCGACTAACTATGGCTACACCTTC
CASSQVGGATNYGYTF
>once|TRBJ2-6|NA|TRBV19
TGTGCCAGTAGAATGGGGAGCTCTGGGGCCAACGTCCTGACTTTC
CASRMGSSGANVLTF
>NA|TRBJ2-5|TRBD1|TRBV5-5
TGTGCCAGCAGCCCTGGGACAGCGAAAGAGACCCAGTACTTC
CASSPGTAKETQYF
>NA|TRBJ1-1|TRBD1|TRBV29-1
TGCAGCGTTGGGACAGGGCGAGCCGAAGCTTTCTTT
CSVGTGRAEAFF
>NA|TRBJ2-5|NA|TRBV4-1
TGCGCCAGCAGCCAAGATAGGGGGACCCAGTACTTC
CASSQDRGTQYF
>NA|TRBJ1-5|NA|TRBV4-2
TGTGCCAGCAGCCATGAAGGACTGGGTCAGCCCCAGCATTTT
CASSHEGLGQPQHF
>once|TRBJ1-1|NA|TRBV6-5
TGTGCCAGCAGGCCGATAGACAGATGGAACACTGAAGCTTTCTTT
CASRPIDRWNTEAFF
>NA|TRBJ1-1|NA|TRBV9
TGTGCCAGCAGCGTAGACGGGAACACTGAAGCTTTCTTT
CASSVDGNTEAFF
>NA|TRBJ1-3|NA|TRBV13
TGTGCCAGCAGCCACCGGGGGGCGTCTGGAAACACCATATATTTT
CASSHRGASGNTIYF
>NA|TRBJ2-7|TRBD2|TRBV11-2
TGTGCCAGCAGCTTACTAGCGGGGGGGCCGTTCTACGAGCAGTACTTC
CASSLLAGGPFYEQYF
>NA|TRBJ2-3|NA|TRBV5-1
TGCGCCAGCAGCTTAGTGCTGGGGCGAACAGATACGCAGTATTTT
CASSLVLGRTDTQYF
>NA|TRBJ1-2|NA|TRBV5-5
TGTGCCAGCAGCTTGGACGGTACCTTCTATGGCTACACCTTC
CASSLDGTFYGYTF
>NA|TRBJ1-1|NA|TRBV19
TGTGCCAGTAGTGGGCAGGGGTTACAAGCTTTCTTT
CASSGQGLQAFF
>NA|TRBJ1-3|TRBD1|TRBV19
TGTGCCAGCGGCCACAGGGGGCTGGGAAACACCATATATTTT
CASGHRGLGNTIYF
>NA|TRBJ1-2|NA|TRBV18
TGTGCCAGCTCACCAGAGATGAACTATGGCTACACCTTC
CASSPEMNYGYTF
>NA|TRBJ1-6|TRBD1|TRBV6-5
TGTGCCAGCAGCAGAGGACAGGGAGGCTCACCCCTCCACTTT
CASSRGQGGSPLHF
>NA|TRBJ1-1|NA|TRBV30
TGTGCCTGGACGGAGAGAAACACTGAAGCTTTCTTT
CAWTERNTEAFF
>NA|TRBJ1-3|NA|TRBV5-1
TGCGCCAGCAGCTTGGAACAGACCTCTGGAAACACCATATATTTT
CASSLEQTSGNTIYF
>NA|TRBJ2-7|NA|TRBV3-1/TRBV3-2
TGTGCCAGCAGCCAAGTAGAGAGGGAGCAGTACTTC
CASSQVEREQYF
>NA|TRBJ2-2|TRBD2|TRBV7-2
TGTGCCAGCAGCTCCAAAGCGGGGGGCCCCCCCGGGGAGCTGTTTTTT
CASSSKAGGPPGELFF
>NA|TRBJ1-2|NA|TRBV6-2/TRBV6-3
TGTGCCAGCCGCCTTGACGGGAATGGTGGCTACACCTTC
CASRLDGNGGYTF
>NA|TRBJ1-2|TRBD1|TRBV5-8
TGTGCCAGCAGCTCCCCCGACAGGGGGGCCCGTGATGGCTACACCTTC
CASSSPDRGARDGYTF
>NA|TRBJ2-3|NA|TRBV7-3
TGTGCCAGCAGGCCCAAAGGAACTAGACTGACAGATACGCAGTATTTT
CASRPKGTRLTDTQYF
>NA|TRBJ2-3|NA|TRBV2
TGTGCCAGCAGTGTTATGGCCCACGGAGTCGCAGATACGCAGTATTTT
CASSVMAHGVADTQYF
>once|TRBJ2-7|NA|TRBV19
TGTGCCAGTAGTCGACGACAGGAATCCTACGAGCAGTACTTC
CASSRRQESYEQYF
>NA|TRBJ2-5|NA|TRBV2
TGTGCCAGCAGTGAAGGTGGGGCCAGGGTCAGGGAGACCCAGTACTTC
CASSEGGARVRETQYF
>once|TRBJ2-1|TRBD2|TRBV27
TGTGCCAGCAGTATGCTAGCGGGGGTATCCAATGAGCAGTTCTTC
CASSMLAGVSNEQFF
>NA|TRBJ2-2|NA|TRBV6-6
TGTGCCAGTTCCACAGTGAACACCGGGGAGCTGTTTTTT
CASSTVNTGELFF
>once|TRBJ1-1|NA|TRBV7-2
TGTGCCAGCAGCTCAGCAGGGGTTACTGAAGCTTTCTTT
CASSSAGVTEAFF
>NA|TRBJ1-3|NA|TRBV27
TGTGCCAGCAGTTTCGACGGCGGTGGAGGCAAGACCATATATTTT
CASSFDGGGGKTIYF
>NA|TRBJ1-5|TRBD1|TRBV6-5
TGTGCCAGCAGTTACGGGCAGGGGGTACGGCCCCAGCATTTT
CASSYGQGVRPQHF
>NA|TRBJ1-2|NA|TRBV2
TGTGCCAGCAGTGATAGCAGCGGGGGGGCGAATGGCTACACCTTC
CASSDSSGGANGYTF
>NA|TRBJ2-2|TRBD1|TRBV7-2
TGTGCCAGCAGCTTCAGGGGGCGGTTGGCCGGGGAGCTGTTTTTT
CASSFRGRLAGELFF
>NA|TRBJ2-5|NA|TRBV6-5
TGTGCCTTCCGGGCAGGGGCAGGGGAGACCCAGTACTTC
CAFRAGAGETQYF
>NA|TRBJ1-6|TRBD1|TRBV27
TGTGCCAGCAGCCCAGGGGGGCCCCTTTCACCCCTCCACTTT
CASSPGGPLSPLHF
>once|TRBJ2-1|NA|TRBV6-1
TGTGCCAGCAGTGAAAGCCAGGGGCAGTACAATGAGCAGTTCTTC
CASSESQGQYNEQFF
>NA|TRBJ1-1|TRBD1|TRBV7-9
TGTGCCAGCACAATAACAGGGGTCCCCACTGAAGCTTTCTTT
CASTITGVPTEAFF
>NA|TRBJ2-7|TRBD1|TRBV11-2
TGTGCCAGCCGTTCGATTAGGGGGCGAGGATCCTACGAGCAGTACTTC
CASRSIRGRGSYEQYF
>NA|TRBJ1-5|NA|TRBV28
TGTGCCAGCACCACAGGGTTAGGTGGTCCCCAGCATTTT
CASTTGLGGPQHF
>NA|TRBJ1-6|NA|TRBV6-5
TGTGCCAGCAGCTCGGACAGACCCGGGGATTCACCCCTCCACTTT
CASSSDRPGDSPLHF
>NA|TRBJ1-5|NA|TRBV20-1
TGCAGTGCTAGTCTCAGCAGGAACAATCAGCCCCAGCATTTT
CSASLSRNNQPQHF
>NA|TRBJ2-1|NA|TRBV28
TGTGCCAGCAGTACGGGGGGCCAATCCTACAATGAGCAGTTCTTC
CASSTGGQSYNEQFF
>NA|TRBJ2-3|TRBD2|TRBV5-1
TGCGCCAGCAGCTATCTAGCGGGGGCTCTTGGCACAGATACGCAGTATTTT
CASSYLAGALGTDTQYF